Included here is one T cell receptor beta chain sequence, with context. Trimming cost V 4 bases and J 6 bases; bases outside gene matches: 7. CDR3 length equals 14 residues. Germline loops: CDR1 MRHNA, CDR2 SNTAGT. This sample was taken from a study of blood T cell repertoires in COVID-19. Method: immunoSEQ multiplex PCR; TCRdb's copy keeps in-frame clones and lacks some. Of hundreds of thousands of clones detected, roughly nine tenths appear once; the ten largest clones hold 2.4%. What was sequenced was PBMCs or T cells enriched from blood (not recorded which). The clonotype comes from a woman in her late teens or twenties who had recovered from COVID-19. The V gene is TRBV6-4, the J gene TRBJ2-3, with 7 bases fitting TRBD2. The CDR3 DNA follows: TGTGCCAGCAGTGTTGGGGGGGATGCGGATACGCAGTATTTT. Its protein product is CASSVGGDADTQYF.